Presented here are 16 T cell receptor beta chains from one specimen sequenced in a study of patients and donors after allogeneic stem cell transplantation. TCRdb called the RT-PCR reads again in MiXCR, with one record for every CDR3 protein. In the table there are 920,000 or so distinct CDR3 sequences, over 15% of which are singletons. Sequenced sample: blood, either unsorted or a sorted T cell fraction (not recorded which). The receptors stem from a human donor who was either an allogeneic HSCT recipient or a stem cell or donor lymphocyte infusion donor (not recorded which). It is not recorded whose cells these are; they may come from a transplant donor.

The chain couples TRBV4-3 to TRBJ2-1; TRBD2 agrees at 7 bases. The CDR3 has 15 residues. The ends lost 2 bases at V and 4 bases at J; junction bases unmatched: 5. Germline V gene lookup returns CDR1 LGHNA and CDR2 YSLEER. CDR3 protein: CASSQPNGGYNEQFF. The CDR3 DNA reads TGCGCCAGCAGCCAACCGAACGGGGGGTACAATGAGCAGTTCTTC.

J is TRBJ1-6 and V is TRBV25-1, with D hard to call. With 1 base removed from V and 14 bases from J, the gap between germline ends came to 12 bases. The CDR3 spans 13 residues. Germline V gene lookup returns CDR1 MGHDK and CDR2 SYGVNS. The CDR3 loop is CASSESWVSSLHF. Here the CDR3 DNA reads TGTGCCAGCAGTGAATCTTGGGTTTCGTCCCTCCACTTT.

The chain has TRBV11-2 and TRBJ2-2; 7 bases fit TRBD1. The V gene's germline CDR1 is SGHAT and CDR2 FQNNGV. The CDR3 sequence is 15 residues long. Unmatched junction bases numbered 7, after V lost 5 bases and J lost 4 bases. CDR3 bases: TGTGCCAGCAGCCGCATACAGGGGAGCACCGGGGAGCTGTTTTTT. It is translated as CASSRIQGSTGELFF.

This clonotype came up many times. This chain uses TRBV12-3 or TRBV12-4 with TRBJ2-6, with TRBD1 as a possible D gene (5 bases). V shed 2 bases and J shed 1 base, with 6 bases lying between them. The CDR3 is 15 residues long. CDR3 DNA sequence: TGTGCCAGCAGTTTAAGGGGATCTGGGGCCAACGTCCTGACTTTC. Its protein is CASSLRGSGANVLTF.

The chain couples TRBV5-5 to TRBJ2-7; D is tentatively TRBD1 or TRBD2 (6 bases each). The CDR3 is made up of 16 amino acids. The V gene lost 0 bases and the J gene lost 3 bases, with 16 bases spanning the gap. Germline lookup yields CDR1 SGHKS and CDR2 YYEKEE (reference sequence). CDR3 residues: CASSLAAGQRIYEQYF. DNA for the CDR3: TGTGCCAGCAGCTTGGCCGCGGGACAAAGAATCTACGAGCAGTACTTC.

There are a few counts of this clonotype. The chain is built from TRBV12-3 or TRBV12-4 and TRBJ2-1; no definite D call. Trimming took off 7 bases at V and 1 base at J, with 14 bases between the two ends. The CDR3 consists of 15 residues. The CDR3 loop reads CASTPHAASYNEQFF. CDR3 DNA: TGTGCCAGCACCCCCCATGCGGCTTCCTACAATGAGCAGTTCTTC.

This clonotype was seen more than once but under ten times. V is TRBV20-1 and J is TRBJ2-3; 7 nucleotides align to TRBD2. The J segment lost 2 bases and the V segment lost 1 base, leaving 12 bases of the junction unmatched. The CDR3 spans 17 residues. Looked up from germline, CDR1 is DFQATT and CDR2 is SNEGSKA (reference sequence). The DNA of the CDR3 is TGCAGTGCTAGAGGTGGCGGGGGAGGGGCTTACACAGATACGCAGTATTTT. Its translation is CSARGGGGGAYTDTQYF.

This sequence joins TRBV10-3 and TRBJ1-3, with unresolved D. Trimming pared 4 bases from V and 0 bases from J, leaving 13 bases between. Germline CDR1 is ENHRY and CDR2 is SYGVKD. There are 16 residues in the CDR3. CDR3 loop: CAISVQVSSSGNTIYF. The CDR3 DNA follows: TGTGCCATCAGTGTTCAGGTCTCCAGCTCTGGAAACACCATATATTTT.

Only a few counts were recorded for this clonotype. This chain uses TRBV5-1 with TRBJ2-5; D remains unclear. The CDR3 contains 14 residues. The germline V gene has CDR1 SGHRS and CDR2 YFSETQ. V lost 3 bases to trimming and J lost 2 bases, with 11 bases between them. CDR3 in DNA: TGCGCCAGCAGCTCCTACGAAGGTCAAGAGACCCAGTACTTC. Its protein is CASSSYEGQETQYF.

This rearrangement joins TRBV4-2 to TRBJ2-3, with 11 bases matching TRBD2. Germline CDR1 reads LGHNA; CDR2 reads YNFKEQ. The CDR3 length is 18 residues. Trimming at V came to 1 base and at J to 0 bases, leaving 6 bases not matched to a gene. The CDR3 region has the DNA TGTGCCAGCAGCCAAGGGAGGACTAGCGGGTTTAGCACAGATACGCAGTATTTT. It encodes CASSQGRTSGFSTDTQYF.

This clonotype occurred a few times. J is TRBJ2-1 and V is TRBV5-1; 9 nucleotides match TRBD1. The CDR3 extends over 16 amino acids. CDR1 is SGHRS and CDR2 is YFSETQ in the germline V gene. V was pared by 4 bases and J by 2 bases, with 7 bases of the junction left unmatched. CDR3 loop: CASSLTGGSAYNEQFF. Written as DNA, the CDR3 is TGCGCCAGCAGCCTGACAGGGGGAAGCGCCTACAATGAGCAGTTCTTC.

This clonotype was counted only a few times. The chain couples TRBV12-3 or TRBV12-4 to TRBJ2-2; the match to TRBD2 covers 10 bases. The V and J ends lost 5 bases and 5 bases, in that order; junction bases with no gene match: 5. This CDR3 region has 15 residues. CDR3 region: CASSNSGGGTGELFF. The CDR3 DNA is TGTGCCAGCAGTAACAGCGGGGGGGGTACCGGGGAGCTGTTTTTT.

This clonotype was detected only a few times. The chain links TRBV5-5 to TRBJ1-4, with D tentatively TRBD1 (5 bases). Trimming shortened V by 5 bases and J by 0 bases, and 14 bases separated the two germline ends. CDR1 is SGHKS, CDR2 YYEKEE, per germline (reference sequence). The length of the CDR3 is 16 residues. CDR3 sequence: CASSGAFTATNEKLFF. DNA of the CDR3: TGTGCCAGCAGTGGGGCTTTCACAGCAACTAATGAAAAACTGTTTTTT.

This chain connects TRBV7-9 to TRBJ2-2; no firm D call. The CDR3 contains 17 residues. V lost 3 bases and J 7 bases, leaving 21 bases between the germline ends. Germline V gene data show CDR1 as SEHNR and CDR2 as FQNEAQ (reference sequence). DNA of the CDR3: TGTGCCAGCAGCTTTCCCACCGCCGGGCGAAATGGCGGGGAGCTGTTTTTT. Protein product: CASSFPTAGRNGGELFF.

This clonotype has a handful of counts. The V gene is TRBV27, the J gene TRBJ2-4; D perhaps matches TRBD1 (6 bases). Between the trimmed V and J ends, which lost 5 bases and 1 base, there was a span of 18 bases. Germline CDR1 and CDR2: MNHEY and SMNVEV (reference sequence). This CDR3 has 17 residues. The CDR3 loop reads CASSNNKQGLAKNIQYF. The DNA for the CDR3 is TGTGCCAGCAGTAATAATAAGCAGGGGCTTGCCAAAAACATTCAGTACTTC.

The chain couples TRBV20-1 to TRBJ1-2; D unclear. This CDR3 region has 15 residues. Trimming took off 6 bases at V and 4 bases at J, with 21 bases between the two ends. Germline V gives CDR1 DFQATT, CDR2 SNEGSKA (reference sequence). DNA of the CDR3: TGCAGTGCGTCGATCCGGGAAGAGGGCATCTATGGCTACACCTTC. The encoded protein is CSASIREEGIYGYTF.